The 14 T cell receptor beta chains below were found in one sample sequenced in a study of early T cells in non-severe SARS-CoV-2 infection. TCRdb reprocessed the 5' RACE reads with MiXCR, giving one entry per CDR3 protein. The sample lists roughly 54,000 distinct CDR3 sequences, around 5.6% occurring once. The sample was whole blood. All receptors derive from an adult who was a healthcare worker with PCR-confirmed SARS-CoV-2 infection or an uninfected control (not recorded which).

The gene calls are TRBV5-8 and TRBJ2-7; maybe TRBD2 (5 bases). Trimming left V 3 bases short and J 4 bases short, with 11 bases between. CDR3 size: 13 residues. Germline CDR1 SGHTS, CDR2 YDEGEE. This chain's CDR3 is CASSYRTGYEQYF. For the CDR3, the DNA is TGTGCCAGCAGCTATCGGACGGGGTACGAGCAGTACTTC.

This clonotype has a handful of counts. The chain is built from TRBV20-1 and TRBJ2-1, with a tentative D call TRBD1 (7 bases). The germline gives CDR1 DFQATT, CDR2 SNEGSKA (reference sequence). The CDR3 spans 16 residues. The V end was cut by 0 bases, the J end by 7 bases, with 19 bases between. The CDR3 DNA follows: TGCAGTGCTAGAGACCTGACTAGGGGGCGGAGGAATGAGCAGTTCTTC. The encoded protein is CSARDLTRGRRNEQFF.

This clonotype has at least ten counts. This CDR3 reads CAWSGAGGSGANVLTF. The CDR3 nucleotides are TGTGCCTGGAGTGGGGCAGGGGGTTCTGGGGCCAACGTCCTGACTTTC. The chain employs TRBV30 and TRBJ2-6, with TRBD1 matching over 7 bases. With V trimmed by 1 base and J by 1 base, 4 bases remained unmatched. The germline V gene encodes CDR1 GTSNPN and CDR2 SVGIG (reference sequence). The CDR3 consists of 16 residues.

This chain joins TRBV29-1 and TRBJ2-1, with D possibly matching TRBD1 (5 bases). Germline assignment: CDR1 SQVTM and CDR2 ANQGSEA. V was clipped by 7 bases and J by 3 bases, with 7 bases between them. The CDR3 covers 11 residues. Here the CDR3 DNA reads TGCAGCGGACAGTACTACAATGAGCAGTTCTTC. Protein sequence: CSGQYYNEQFF.

This clonotype was counted a few times. The chain employs TRBV5-1 and TRBJ2-2; D not resolved. V was shortened by 1 base and J by 1 base, with 5 bases between the two germline ends. CDR3 length: 14 residues. The germline gives CDR1 SGHRS, CDR2 YFSETQ. CDR3 residues: CASSLIVNTGELFF. CDR3 coding DNA: TGCGCCAGCAGCTTGATAGTGAACACCGGGGAGCTGTTTTTT.

This clonotype has a count of ten or more. CDR3 bases: TGTGCCACCAGTTCCACGAAGCGCGAGCGGGAGATCCACAATGAGCAGTTCTTC. Protein: CATSSTKREREIHNEQFF. The rearrangement uses TRBV24-1 and TRBJ2-1, with 8 bases aligning to TRBD2. The J segment lost 5 bases and the V segment lost 6 bases, leaving 17 bases of the junction unmatched. The CDR3 consists of 18 residues. CDR1 and CDR2 from the germline V gene are KGHDR and SFDVKD.

V gene TRBV9 combines with J gene TRBJ1-1, with 7 bases aligning to TRBD1. The CDR3 has 13 residues. V lost 0 bases, J lost 7 bases, and 3 bases stayed unmatched. The V gene's germline CDR1 is SGDLS and CDR2 YYNGEE. For the CDR3, the DNA is TGTGCCAGCAGCGTAGGACAGGGATATGAAGCTTTCTTT. This codes for CASSVGQGYEAFF.

This rearrangement joins TRBV7-9 to TRBJ2-1; D is perhaps TRBD2 (6 bases). From germline, CDR1 is SEHNR and CDR2 FQNEAQ (reference sequence). This CDR3 spans 12 amino acids. The ends were cut back, 6 bases at V and 10 bases at J, with 13 bases in the middle. CDR3 sequence (DNA): TGTGCCAGCAGTCGGAGGGGTGCCGAGCAGTTCTTC. This codes for CASSRRGAEQFF.

Ten or more counts support this clonotype. The chain employs TRBV5-1 and TRBJ1-4; TRBD1 might be the D (5 bases). The CDR3 covers 14 residues. CDR1 is SGHRS, CDR2 YFSETQ, per germline. V was pared by 4 bases and J by 7 bases, with 14 bases between. Written as DNA, the CDR3 is TGCGCCAGCAGCCCCGGGGGAGGGGTTGAAAAACTGTTTTTT. Protein product: CASSPGGGVEKLFF.

This clonotype was observed at least ten times. The rearrangement links TRBV18 to TRBJ1-1; D unclear. The germline V and J ends were trimmed by 3 bases and 1 base, with 9 bases remaining between them. The germline V gene encodes CDR1 KGHSH and CDR2 LQKENI. This CDR3 has 14 residues. CDR3 region: CASSPGLSNTEAFF. The CDR3 DNA reads TGTGCCAGCTCACCGGGCCTCTCGAACACTGAAGCTTTCTTT.

This clonotype was counted many times. V usage is TRBV7-9 and J usage is TRBJ2-5, with 9 bases identical to TRBD2. With 5 bases clipped from V and 5 bases from J, the junction kept 9 bases outside the gene matches. This CDR3 contains 15 residues. The germline gives CDR1 SEHNR, CDR2 FQNEAQ (reference sequence). The CDR3 is CASSMRGLAGETQYF. The CDR3 DNA reads TGTGCCAGCAGCATGAGGGGACTAGCCGGCGAGACCCAGTACTTC.

This clonotype was observed at least ten times. This rearrangement joins TRBV2 to TRBJ1-5, with TRBD1 identical over 10 bases. The CDR3 totals 15 residues. CDR1 is SNHLY, CDR2 FYNNEI, per germline. The ends lost 6 bases at V and 5 bases at J; junction bases unmatched: 7. The CDR3 is CASSGGTGEDQPQHF. DNA for the CDR3: TGTGCCAGCAGCGGCGGGACAGGGGAGGATCAGCCCCAGCATTTT.

This clonotype appeared a few times. The CDR3, as DNA: TGCAGTGGGTCCTCAGGGGGTGTGGGTAAACTGTTTTTT. It codes for CSGSSGGVGKLFF. The chain carries TRBV20-1 and TRBJ1-4; 7 nucleotides agree with TRBD1. Germline values: CDR1 DFQATT, CDR2 SNEGSKA (reference sequence). This CDR3 region has 13 residues. With 7 bases clipped from V and 11 bases from J, the junction kept 13 bases outside the gene matches.

This clonotype was observed many times. V usage is TRBV11-3 and J usage is TRBJ2-1; D gene unclear. Between the trimmed V and J ends, which lost 5 bases and 4 bases, there was a span of 9 bases. Per the germline V gene, CDR1 is SGHNT and CDR2 is YENEEA. The CDR3 spans 13 residues. CDR3 DNA: TGTGCCAGCAGCGCGACTCGGTACAATGAGCAGTTCTTC. This sequence encodes CASSATRYNEQFF.